These 28 T cell receptor beta chains came from one sample sequenced in a study of control samples from healthy donors and cancer patients. Using immunoSEQ multiplex PCR, the repertoire was profiled, and TCRdb retains in-frame clones only, with some absent. The sample has 89,000 or so clones, approximately 89% seen once. Input material: blood. All receptors come from a man aged 50 to 60 in good health.

Concerning this clone: One end of the junction fails to match germline, which may point to a read error. The J gene is TRBJ2-1, the V gene TRBV3-1 (or the pseudogene TRBV3-2); 7 bases line up with TRBD1. Germline CDR1 is LGHDT and CDR2 is YNNKEL (reference sequence). CDR3 length: 13 amino acids. The DNA for the CDR3 is TGTGCCAGCAGCCAAAGGGGGCTCAATGAACAGTTCTTC. Translation: CASSQRGLNEQFF.

This clone was counted a few times. The J gene is TRBJ2-2, the V gene TRBV5-6; D unresolved. V dropped 0 bases and J dropped 3 bases, with 12 bases sitting between them. The CDR3 extends over 16 amino acids. CDR1 and CDR2 from the germline V gene are SGHDT and YYEEEE. The CDR3 DNA follows: TGTGCCAGCAGCTTGGAAGTGGACGGTTACACCGGGGAGCTGTTTTTT. Amino acid sequence: CASSLEVDGYTGELFF.

The J gene is TRBJ1-1, the V gene TRBV11-2, with 7 nucleotides matching TRBD1. The CDR3 loop spans 14 amino acids. Germline CDR1 is SGHAT and CDR2 is FQNNGV. J was trimmed by 1 base and V by 5 bases; bases with no gene match: 4. For the CDR3, the DNA is TGTGCCAGCAGCCACCGGGACAGGAACACTGAAGCTTTCTTT. It yields the protein CASSHRDRNTEAFF. The full variable domain, completed using reference TRBV11-2 and TRBJ1-1, is EAGVAQSPRYKIIEKRQSVAFWCNPISGHATLYWYQQILGQGPKLLIQFQNNGVVDDSQLPKDRFSAERLKGVDSTLKIQPAKLEDSAVYLCASSHRDRNTEAFFGQGTRLTVV.

This rearrangement joins TRBV29-1 to TRBJ1-3; TRBD1 might be the D (6 bases). The germline V and J ends were trimmed by 7 bases and 0 bases, with 13 bases remaining between them. In germline, CDR1 is SQVTM, CDR2 ANQGSEA. The CDR3 has 14 amino acids. In DNA, the CDR3 is TGCAGCGCTGTACAGGGTTTCTCTGGAAACACCATATATTTT. Translating gives CSAVQGFSGNTIYF.

The CDR3 region has the DNA TGTGCCAGCTCACCAGGGAACAATGGCCAGCCCCAGCATTTT. The encoded protein is CASSPGNNGQPQHF. The chain is built from TRBV18 and TRBJ1-5; no definite D call. The V end lost 2 bases, the J end lost 7 bases, and 12 bases lay between the germline ends. This CDR3 has 14 residues. Germline assignment: CDR1 KGHSH and CDR2 LQKENI. The full variable domain, in which reference TRBV18 and TRBJ1-5 provide the parts outside the CDR3, is NAGVMQNPRHLVRRRGQEARLRCSPMKGHSHVYWYRQLPEEGLKFMVYLQKENIIDESGMPKERFSAEFPKEGPSILRIQQVVRGDSAAYFCASSPGNNGQPQHFGDGTRLSIL.

The rearrangement links TRBV10-3 to TRBJ1-4, with 7 bases identical to TRBD1. V was clipped by 4 bases and J by 8 bases; unmatched bases: 7. Germline-derived CDR1 and CDR2 are ENHRY and SYGVKD. The CDR3 runs to 14 residues. Here the CDR3 DNA reads TGTGCCATCAGTGGCAGACAGGGCCAAGAAAAACTGTTTTTT. Its translation: CAISGRQGQEKLFF.

V gene TRBV5-8 combines with J gene TRBJ2-2, with unresolved D. Per germline, CDR1 SGHTS and CDR2 YDEGEE. V lost 0 bases, J lost 8 bases, and 8 bases lay in between. The CDR3 has 13 amino acids. The CDR3 region has the DNA TGTGCCAGCAGCTTGGAGCCCGGGGGGGAGCTGTTTTTT. Its translation is CASSLEPGGELFF. Variable domain in full (rest from reference TRBV5-8 and TRBJ2-2): EAGVTQSPTHLIKTRGQQATLRCSPISGHTSVYWYQQALGLGLQFLLWYDEGEERNRGNFPPRFSGRQFPNYSSELNVNALELEDSALYLCASSLEPGGELFFGEGSRLTVL.

The V and J genes are TRBV12-3 or TRBV12-4 and TRBJ2-7; weak D call: TRBD1 (6 bases). The CDR3 totals 13 residues. Trimming left V 5 bases short and J 4 bases short, with 12 bases between. The chain's CDR3 is CASSPFRGYEQYF. CDR3 sequence (DNA): TGTGCCAGCAGTCCTTTCAGGGGATACGAGCAGTACTTC.

The V call is TRBV18, the J call TRBJ2-1; 11 bases are a match to TRBD2. V dropped 3 bases and J dropped 10; count of bases not matched to a gene: 11. Germline assignment: CDR1 KGHSH and CDR2 LQKENI. The length of the CDR3 is 16 residues. The CDR3 DNA is TGTGCCAGCTCACCGACGACGCTAGCGGGAGGTAGCGAGCAGTTCTTC. It is translated as CASSPTTLAGGSEQFF.

The chain combines TRBV27 with TRBJ1-1; no definite D call. The germline V gene has CDR1 MNHEY and CDR2 SMNVEV (reference sequence). This CDR3 region has 14 residues. Trimming pared 6 bases from V and 0 bases from J, leaving 11 bases between. The CDR3 spells CASSVRDLNTEAFF. The CDR3 bases are TGTGCCAGCAGCGTCAGAGACCTGAACACTGAAGCTTTCTTT.

The rearrangement uses TRBV4-1 and TRBJ1-3, with 9 bases matching TRBD1. The CDR3 is 16 residues long. Looked up from germline, CDR1 is MGHRA and CDR2 is YSYEKL. V dropped 0 bases and J dropped 2; count of bases not matched to a gene: 2. The CDR3: CASSQEQGAAGNTIYF. The CDR3 DNA sequence: TGCGCCAGCAGCCAAGAACAGGGGGCCGCTGGAAACACCATATATTTT.

The V and J genes are TRBV27 and TRBJ2-7; D tentatively fits TRBD1 or TRBD2 (5 bases each). Germline V gene sequence: CDR1 MNHEY, CDR2 SMNVEV (reference sequence). V gave up 3 bases and J gave up 2 bases, with 17 bases separating them. The CDR3 consists of 16 residues. CDR3 bases: TGTGCCAGCAGTTTGACCCCGGGGCTTACTCCCTACGAGCAGTACGTC. Its protein is CASSLTPGLTPYEQYV.

The genes are TRBV3-1 (or the pseudogene TRBV3-2) and TRBJ2-3; D may match TRBD1 or TRBD2 (5 bases each). Germline V CDR1 and CDR2: LGHDT, YNNKEL (reference sequence). This CDR3 is 16 amino acids long. V was trimmed by 3 bases and J by 4 bases, leaving 17 bases between them. Here the CDR3 DNA reads TGTGCCAGCAGCCAGGCCGGGACCCCGCCCGCAGATACGCAGTATTTT. This sequence encodes CASSQAGTPPADTQYF.

The V and J genes are TRBV4-3 and TRBJ1-2; the match to TRBD1 covers 7 bases. The CDR3 extends over 15 amino acids. Germline V gene lookup returns CDR1 LGHNA and CDR2 YSLEER. The trim removed 0 bases at V and 3 bases at J, leaving 4 bases unmatched. The CDR3 nucleotides read TGCGCCAGCAGCCAAGATCAGGGGGTGCACTATGGCTACACCTTC. Translating gives CASSQDQGVHYGYTF.

The rearrangement joins TRBV6-5 to TRBJ2-3; no clear D. With 2 bases removed from V and 0 bases from J, the gap between germline ends came to 9 bases. In germline, CDR1 is MNHEY, CDR2 SVGAGI. The CDR3 extends over 15 amino acids. The CDR3 here is CASSYGYTSTDTQYF. In nucleotides, the CDR3 is TGTGCCAGCAGTTACGGCTATACTAGCACAGATACGCAGTATTTT.

The chain carries TRBV6-5 and TRBJ1-2; tentatively, D is TRBD1 (6 bases). CDR1 MNHEY and CDR2 SVGAGI come from the germline V gene. The CDR3 covers 13 residues. V was cut by 4 bases and J by 4 bases, with 10 bases left in between. CDR3 bases: TGTGCCAGCAGTTCAGGGGCGGGCTATGGCTACACCTTC. It is translated as CASSSGAGYGYTF.

This chain connects TRBV20-1 to TRBJ1-4, with a possible D match to TRBD1 (6 bases). CDR3 size: 12 residues. Looked up from germline, CDR1 is DFQATT and CDR2 is SNEGSKA (reference sequence). V shed 3 bases and J shed 8 bases, with 10 bases lying between them. For the CDR3, the DNA is TGCAGTGCTAGTGCTCAGGGGGAAAAACTGTTTTTT. It yields the protein CSASAQGEKLFF.

This clone has only one observation. CDR3 in amino acids: CASSRPGQGPIHTQYF. The DNA for the CDR3 is TGTGCCAGCAGTCGTCCCGGACAGGGGCCAATTCATACGCAGTATTTT. The chain has TRBV27 and TRBJ2-3, with TRBD1 matching 9 bases. Germline V CDR1 and CDR2: MNHEY, SMNVEV (reference sequence). The trim removed 5 bases at V and 7 bases at J, leaving 13 bases unmatched. There are 16 residues in the CDR3.

This chain links TRBV19 with TRBJ2-4, with 7 bases that match TRBD2. Germline V gene sequence: CDR1 LNHDA, CDR2 SQIVND (reference sequence). Unmatched junction bases numbered 11, after V lost 3 bases and J lost 0 bases. The CDR3 is 18 amino acids. DNA of the CDR3: TGTGCCAGTAGTATTGGTAGAGGGTCGGGAGGAGCCAAAAACATTCAGTACTTC. Protein product: CASSIGRGSGGAKNIQYF.

The V gene is TRBV5-1, the J gene TRBJ2-3, with TRBD2 identical over 7 bases. The germline V gene has CDR1 SGHRS and CDR2 YFSETQ. This CDR3 comprises 14 residues. V gave up 2 bases and J gave up 5 bases; unmatched junction bases: 5. The CDR3 loop reads CASSFSGGEDTQYF. The CDR3 region has the DNA TGCGCCAGCAGCTTTTCGGGAGGAGAAGATACGCAGTATTTT.

The J gene is TRBJ2-1, the V gene TRBV29-1; TRBD1 might be the D (8 bases). CDR1 SQVTM and CDR2 ANQGSEA come from the germline V gene. The CDR3 is 14 residues long. Trimming shortened V by 7 bases and J by 4 bases, and 17 bases separated the two germline ends. The CDR3 spells CSGRGGQVYNEQFF. The CDR3 DNA reads TGCAGCGGTAGGGGGGGACAGGTTTACAATGAGCAGTTCTTC.

The V call is TRBV7-2, the J call TRBJ1-6, with D perhaps TRBD1 (6 bases). Germline V gene sequence: CDR1 SGHTA, CDR2 FQGNSA. Trimming removed 2 bases from V and 0 bases from J, with 11 bases in between. The CDR3 length is 17 residues. The CDR3 coding sequence is TGTGCCAGCAGCTTATCGACAGGCCGCTCCTATAATTCACCCCTCCACTTT. It is translated as CASSLSTGRSYNSPLHF.

The genes are TRBV5-1 and TRBJ2-2; 9 nucleotides match TRBD2. Germline assignment: CDR1 SGHRS and CDR2 YFSETQ. Losses at the gene ends were 5 bases for V and 0 bases for J; bases not matched to a gene: 17. The CDR3 is 20 amino acids. As DNA, the CDR3 is TGCGCCAGCAGGGCCGCAGGGGGAACTAGCGGGCATTCGAACACCGGGGAGCTGTTTTTT. Translation gives CASRAAGGTSGHSNTGELFF.

The chain uses TRBV3-1 (or the pseudogene TRBV3-2) and TRBJ1-1; D gene unclear. Trimming removed 4 bases at V and 1 base at J, with 10 bases between. Germline V gene data show CDR1 as LGHDT and CDR2 as YNNKEL (reference sequence). The CDR3 consists of 14 residues. CDR3 sequence: CASSLKRGNTEAFF. DNA of the CDR3: TGTGCCAGCAGCCTTAAACGGGGGAACACTGAAGCTTTCTTT.

The genes are TRBV12-3 or TRBV12-4 and TRBJ1-6; 9 nucleotides line up with TRBD1. The V gene end was trimmed by 5 bases and the J gene end by 10 bases; junction bases not matched to a gene: 3. This CDR3 is built from 13 residues. This chain's CDR3 is CASSPDRGSPLHF. DNA for the CDR3: TGTGCCAGCAGTCCGGACAGGGGATCACCCCTCCACTTT.

The V call is TRBV2, the J call TRBJ1-2; TRBD1 aligns across 7 bases. V trimming: 8 bases; J trimming: 0 bases; junction bases outside the gene matches: 9. Germline V gene data show CDR1 as SNHLY and CDR2 as FYNNEI. This CDR3 has 15 amino acids. CDR3 region: CASGKGAHTNYGYTF. The CDR3 coding sequence is TGTGCCAGCGGCAAGGGGGCCCACACTAACTATGGCTACACCTTC.

This clone was recorded a few times. The chain recombines TRBV10-2 with TRBJ1-1, with 7 bases that match TRBD1. The V and J ends lost 8 bases and 4 bases, in that order; junction bases with no gene match: 10. CDR3 length: 14 amino acids. Germline CDR1 reads WSHSY; CDR2 reads SAAADI. The CDR3 here is CASSTSAGGTEAFF. The CDR3 DNA sequence: TGCGCCAGCTCCACTAGCGCAGGGGGCACTGAAGCTTTCTTT.

This rearrangement joins TRBV11-3 to TRBJ1-1; TRBD1 might be the D (6 bases). Deletions cut 0 bases from V and 6 bases from J, with 17 bases between. The germline gives CDR1 SGHNT, CDR2 YENEEA. The length of the CDR3 is 16 residues. This CDR3 reads CASSLEGARDGAEAFF. CDR3 coding DNA: TGTGCCAGCAGCTTAGAGGGGGCTCGAGACGGCGCTGAAGCTTTCTTT. Complete variable domain (other parts from reference TRBV11-3 and TRBJ1-1): EAGVVQSPRYKIIEKKQPVAFWCNPISGHNTLYWYLQNLGQGPELLIRYENEEAVDDSQLPKDRFSAERLKGVDSTLKIQPAELGDSAVYLCASSLEGARDGAEAFFGQGTRLTVV.